These 13 T cell receptor beta chains originate from one sample sequenced in a study of blood T cell repertoires in COVID-19. Assay used: immunoSEQ multiplex PCR; TCRdb lists only in-frame clones, some missing. This repertoire shows around 200,000 clones, 86% found once; its top ten account for roughly 11%. The sample taken for sequencing was peripheral blood. These receptors all come from a woman in her fifties or sixties with COVID-19, enrolled during active disease.

The rearrangement joins TRBV6-5 to TRBJ1-4, with TRBD1 matching over 9 bases. Trimming removed 7 bases from V and 5 bases from J; junction bases left unmatched: 5. Germline V gene sequence: CDR1 MNHEY, CDR2 SVGAGI. This CDR3 region has 14 residues. Here the CDR3 reads CASIPDRGNEKLFF. The CDR3 DNA reads TGTGCCAGCATCCCGGACAGGGGCAATGAAAAACTGTTTTTT.

The rearrangement uses TRBV30 and TRBJ2-3; D may be TRBD2 (5 bases). The germline V and J ends were trimmed by 0 bases and 14 bases, with 15 bases remaining between them. The CDR3 is made up of 12 amino acids. Germline values: CDR1 GTSNPN, CDR2 SVGIG (reference sequence). CDR3 sequence reads: CAWSVNRGRPYF. CDR3 in DNA: TGTGCCTGGAGTGTAAACCGGGGTAGACCGTATTTT.

V usage is TRBV7-9 and J usage is TRBJ2-7; D not certain. The CDR3 covers 14 residues. In germline, CDR1 is SEHNR, CDR2 FQNEAQ (reference sequence). V was cut by 6 bases and J by 2 bases, with 14 bases left in between. CDR3 DNA: TGTGCCAGCAGTCAATCTGGCGGTCCCTACGAGCAGTACTTC. It is translated as CASSQSGGPYEQYF.

J is TRBJ1-4 and V is TRBV2, with D perhaps TRBD1 (6 bases). V was pared by 4 bases and J by 8 bases, with 14 bases between. CDR3 length: 14 amino acids. The germline CDR1 and CDR2 sequences are SNHLY and FYNNEI. The CDR3 coding sequence is TGTGCCAGCAGTGTAGGGGGGGTGGAGGAAAAACTGTTTTTT. Translation: CASSVGGVEEKLFF.

This clone has a single count. This chain connects TRBV19 to TRBJ2-7; perhaps TRBD2 as D (6 bases). The CDR3 has 17 residues. V was pared by 6 bases and J by 0 bases, with 21 bases between. CDR1 is LNHDA, CDR2 SQIVND, per germline (reference sequence). Written as DNA, the CDR3 is TGTGCCAGTAGGGCCGCTCCCTCTAGCGACCTCTCCTACGAGCAGTACTTC. This translates into CASRAAPSSDLSYEQYF.

The gene calls are TRBV18 and TRBJ2-2; TRBD1 matches 8 bases. The CDR3 is 17 residues long. V dropped 4 bases and J dropped 1; count of bases not matched to a gene: 8. The germline V gene has CDR1 KGHSH and CDR2 LQKENI. This CDR3 reads CASSRSTQGVNTGELFF. In nucleotides, the CDR3 is TGTGCCAGCTCACGATCTACACAGGGGGTGAACACCGGGGAGCTGTTTTTT.

The chain couples TRBV19 to TRBJ1-5; no definite D call. Germline values: CDR1 LNHDA, CDR2 SQIVND (reference sequence). V was pared by 2 bases and J by 0 bases, with 17 bases between. This CDR3 has 18 residues. The CDR3 loop is CASSIFPRTGYSNQPQHF. The CDR3 DNA is TGTGCCAGTAGTATATTTCCCCGGACGGGGTATAGCAATCAGCCCCAGCATTTT.

This chain connects TRBV6-5 to TRBJ1-2; D uncertain. V gave up 8 bases and J gave up 0 bases, with 10 bases separating them. The CDR3 consists of 13 residues. Germline CDR1 MNHEY, CDR2 SVGAGI. CDR3 bases: TGTGCCAGCGTCGGTTTACCTAACTATGGCTACACCTTC. Translated, it gives CASVGLPNYGYTF.

The V gene is TRBV19, the J gene TRBJ2-1, with TRBD2 as a possible D gene (6 bases). V lost 5 bases to trimming and J lost 5 bases, with 13 bases between them. Germline V CDR1 and CDR2: LNHDA, SQIVND (reference sequence). This CDR3 region has 14 residues. The CDR3 DNA reads TGTGCCAGTAGTTTGAGGACTAACCACAATGAGCAGTTCTTC. Amino acid sequence: CASSLRTNHNEQFF.

V usage is TRBV4-3 and J usage is TRBJ1-1; D is undetermined. The CDR3 spans 14 residues. Germline CDR1 and CDR2: LGHNA and YSLEER. Trimming cost V 0 bases and J 5 bases, with 10 bases left between them. CDR3 sequence: CASSQDWRTTEAFF. The CDR3 DNA reads TGCGCCAGCAGCCAAGATTGGAGGACTACTGAAGCTTTCTTT.

This clone appeared a single time. The chain couples TRBV6-2 or TRBV6-3 to TRBJ1-5; 9 bases match TRBD1. The CDR3 runs to 15 residues. CDR1 MNHEY and CDR2 SVGEGT come from the germline V gene. Trimming took 1 base from V and 6 from J; bases not matched to a gene: 4. The CDR3 loop is CASSYYRGLFQPQHF. In DNA, the CDR3 is TGTGCCAGCAGTTACTACAGGGGGCTGTTTCAGCCCCAGCATTTT.

V usage is TRBV10-1 and J usage is TRBJ2-1; 12 bases are a match to TRBD2. The germline CDR1 and CDR2 sequences are WNHNN and SYGVQD (reference sequence). This CDR3 is built from 13 residues. J was trimmed by 9 bases and V by 6 bases; bases with no gene match: 3. CDR3 nucleotide sequence: TGCGCCAGCAGCGTGGGACTAGCGGGTGAGCAGTTCTTC. Protein: CASSVGLAGEQFF.

The V gene is TRBV27, the J gene TRBJ1-5; 7 bases match TRBD1. V trimming: 6 bases; J trimming: 0 bases; junction bases outside the gene matches: 5. Germline V gene data show CDR1 as MNHEY and CDR2 as SMNVEV (reference sequence). CDR3 length: 15 residues. The CDR3 coding sequence is TGTGCCAGCAGATGGGACAGTTATAGCAATCAGCCCCAGCATTTT. Protein: CASRWDSYSNQPQHF.